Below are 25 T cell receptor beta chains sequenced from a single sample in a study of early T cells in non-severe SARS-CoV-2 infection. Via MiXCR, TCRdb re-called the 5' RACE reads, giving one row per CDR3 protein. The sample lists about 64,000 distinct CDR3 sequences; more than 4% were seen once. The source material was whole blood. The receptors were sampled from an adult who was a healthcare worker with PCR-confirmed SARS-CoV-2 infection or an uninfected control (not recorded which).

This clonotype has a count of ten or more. CDR3 in DNA: TGTGCCAGCAGCACTAGACAGGGTCGCGTTCACACCTTC. It codes for CASSTRQGRVHTF. The chain links TRBV5-4 to TRBJ1-2; the match to TRBD1 covers 7 bases. The ends lost 4 bases at V and 12 bases at J; junction bases unmatched: 12. There are 13 residues in the CDR3. CDR1 and CDR2 (germline): SGHNT, YYREEE (reference sequence).

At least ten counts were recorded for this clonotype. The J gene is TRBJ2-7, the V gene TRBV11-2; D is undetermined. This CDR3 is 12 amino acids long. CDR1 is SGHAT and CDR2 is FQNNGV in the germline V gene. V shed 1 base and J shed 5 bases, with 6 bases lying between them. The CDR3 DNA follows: TGTGCCAGCAGCTTAGTGGGGAACGAGCAGTACTTC. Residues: CASSLVGNEQYF.

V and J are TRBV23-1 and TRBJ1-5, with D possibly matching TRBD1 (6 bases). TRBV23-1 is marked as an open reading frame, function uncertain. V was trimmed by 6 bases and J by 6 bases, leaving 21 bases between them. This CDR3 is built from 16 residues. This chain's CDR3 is CASRGIGTPYSQPQHF. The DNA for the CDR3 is TGCGCCAGCAGGGGGATCGGGACACCATACAGTCAGCCCCAGCATTTT.

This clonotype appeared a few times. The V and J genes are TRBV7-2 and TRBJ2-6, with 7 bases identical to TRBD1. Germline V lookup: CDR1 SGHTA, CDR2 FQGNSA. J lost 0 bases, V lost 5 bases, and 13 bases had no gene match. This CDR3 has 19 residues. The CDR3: CASSNHRGPTPSGANVLTF. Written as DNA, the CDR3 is TGTGCCAGCAGCAACCACAGGGGCCCGACCCCCTCTGGGGCCAACGTCCTGACTTTC.

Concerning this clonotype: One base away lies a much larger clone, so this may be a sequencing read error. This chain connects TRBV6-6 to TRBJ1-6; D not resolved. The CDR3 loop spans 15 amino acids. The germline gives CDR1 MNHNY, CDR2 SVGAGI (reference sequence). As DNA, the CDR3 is TGTGCCAGCAGTTACTCGACAACAAGCCGGTCACCCCCCCACTTT. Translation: CASSYSTTSRSPPHF.

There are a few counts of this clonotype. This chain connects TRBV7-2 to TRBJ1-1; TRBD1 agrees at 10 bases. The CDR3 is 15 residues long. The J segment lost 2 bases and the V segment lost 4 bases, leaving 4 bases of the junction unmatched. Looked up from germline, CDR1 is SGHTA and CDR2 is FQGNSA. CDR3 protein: CASSWTGGGNTEAFF. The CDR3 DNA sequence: TGTGCCAGCAGCTGGACAGGGGGGGGTAACACTGAAGCTTTCTTT.

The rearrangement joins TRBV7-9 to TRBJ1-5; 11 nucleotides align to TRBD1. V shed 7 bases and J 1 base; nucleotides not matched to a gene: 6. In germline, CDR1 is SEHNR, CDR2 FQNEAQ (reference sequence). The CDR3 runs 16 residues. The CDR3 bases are TGTGCCAGCATCCTGGACAGGGGGCCAAGCAATCAGCCCCAGCATTTT. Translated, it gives CASILDRGPSNQPQHF.

In nucleotides, the CDR3 is TGCAGCGTTGAGAAAGCGGGGGGCACAGATACGCAGTATTTT. It specifies CSVEKAGGTDTQYF. This rearrangement joins TRBV29-1 to TRBJ2-3, with 8 bases lining up with TRBD2. The CDR3 contains 14 residues. The V gene end was trimmed by 3 bases and the J gene end by 1 base; junction bases not matched to a gene: 3. Germline V gene data show CDR1 as SQVTM and CDR2 as ANQGSEA.

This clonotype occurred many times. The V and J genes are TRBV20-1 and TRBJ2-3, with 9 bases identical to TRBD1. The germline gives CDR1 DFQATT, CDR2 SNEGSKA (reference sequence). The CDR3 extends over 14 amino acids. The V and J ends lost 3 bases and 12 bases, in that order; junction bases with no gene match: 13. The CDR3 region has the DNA TGCAGTGCTAGCCCCTCCTTAGACAGGGGGACACAGTATTTT. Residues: CSASPSLDRGTQYF.

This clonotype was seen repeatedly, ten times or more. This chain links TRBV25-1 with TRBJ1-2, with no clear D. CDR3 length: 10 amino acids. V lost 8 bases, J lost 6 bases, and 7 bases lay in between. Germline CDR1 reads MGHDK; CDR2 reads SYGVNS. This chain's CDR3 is CASYSDGYTF. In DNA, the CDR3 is TGTGCCAGCTATTCGGATGGCTACACCTTC.

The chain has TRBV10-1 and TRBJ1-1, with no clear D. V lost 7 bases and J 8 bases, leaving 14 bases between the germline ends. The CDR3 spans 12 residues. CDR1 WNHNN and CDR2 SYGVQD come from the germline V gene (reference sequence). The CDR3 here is CASTSLNGEAFF. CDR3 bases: TGCGCCAGCACCTCCCTTAACGGAGAAGCTTTCTTT.

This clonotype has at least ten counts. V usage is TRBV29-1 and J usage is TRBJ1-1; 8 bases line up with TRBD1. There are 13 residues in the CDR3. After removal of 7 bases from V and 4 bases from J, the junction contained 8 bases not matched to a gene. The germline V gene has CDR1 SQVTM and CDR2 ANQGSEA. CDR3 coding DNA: TGCAGCGCCAGGACAGGGCGCGGCACTGAAGCTTTCTTT. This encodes CSARTGRGTEAFF.

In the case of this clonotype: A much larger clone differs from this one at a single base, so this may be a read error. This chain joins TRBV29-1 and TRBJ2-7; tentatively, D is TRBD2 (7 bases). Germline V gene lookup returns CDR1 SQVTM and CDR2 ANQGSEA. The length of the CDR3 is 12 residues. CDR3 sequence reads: CGAGGRGYEQYF. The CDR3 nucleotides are TGCGGCGCCGGAGGGAGGGGGTACGAGCAGTACTTC.

In nucleotides, the CDR3 is TGCGCCAGCAGCTTGGGCGGGGACAAAAACATTCAGTACTTC. Its protein product is CASSLGGDKNIQYF. The chain combines TRBV5-1 with TRBJ2-4; D possibly corresponds to TRBD2 (6 bases). CDR1 SGHRS and CDR2 YFSETQ come from the germline V gene. V was pared by 0 bases and J by 3 bases, with 7 bases between. There are 14 residues in the CDR3. Filled out from reference TRBV5-1 and TRBJ2-4, the complete variable domain reads KAGVTQTPRYLIKTRGQQVTLSCSPISGHRSVSWYQQTPGQGLQFLFEYFSETQRNKGNFPGRFSGRQFSNSRSEMNVSTLELGDSALYLCASSLGGDKNIQYFGAGTRLSVL.

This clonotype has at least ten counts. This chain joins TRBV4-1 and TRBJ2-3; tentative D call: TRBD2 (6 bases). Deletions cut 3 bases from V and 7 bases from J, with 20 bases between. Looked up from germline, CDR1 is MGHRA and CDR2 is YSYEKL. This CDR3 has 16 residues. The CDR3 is CASSHRLAPAGNTQYF. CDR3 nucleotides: TGCGCCAGCAGCCATCGCTTAGCGCCCGCGGGGAATACGCAGTATTTT.

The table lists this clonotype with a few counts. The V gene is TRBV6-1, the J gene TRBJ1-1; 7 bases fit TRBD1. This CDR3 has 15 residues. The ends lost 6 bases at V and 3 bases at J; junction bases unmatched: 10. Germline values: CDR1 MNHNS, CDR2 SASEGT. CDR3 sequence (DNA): TGTGCCAGCAGGGCTAACAGGGGAGGGGACACTGAAGCTTTCTTT. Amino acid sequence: CASRANRGGDTEAFF.

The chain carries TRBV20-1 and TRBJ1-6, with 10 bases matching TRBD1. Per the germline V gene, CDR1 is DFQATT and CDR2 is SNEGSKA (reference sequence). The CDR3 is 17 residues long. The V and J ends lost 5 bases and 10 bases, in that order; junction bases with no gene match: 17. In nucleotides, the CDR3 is TGCAGTGCTCTCAGACTGGGATGGGACAGGGGAAGCTCACCCCTCCACTTT. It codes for CSALRLGWDRGSSPLHF.

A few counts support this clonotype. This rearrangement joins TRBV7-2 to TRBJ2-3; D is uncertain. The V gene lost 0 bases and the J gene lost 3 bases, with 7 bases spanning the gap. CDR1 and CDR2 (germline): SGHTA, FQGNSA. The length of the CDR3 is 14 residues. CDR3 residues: CASSLAFRTDTQYF. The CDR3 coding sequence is TGTGCCAGCAGCTTAGCGTTCAGGACAGATACGCAGTATTTT. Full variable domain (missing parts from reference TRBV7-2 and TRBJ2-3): GAGVSQSPSNKVTEKGKDVELRCDPISGHTALYWYRQSLGQGLEFLIYFQGNSAPDKSGLPSDRFSAERTGGSVSTLTIQRTQQEDSAVYLCASSLAFRTDTQYFGPGTRLTVL.

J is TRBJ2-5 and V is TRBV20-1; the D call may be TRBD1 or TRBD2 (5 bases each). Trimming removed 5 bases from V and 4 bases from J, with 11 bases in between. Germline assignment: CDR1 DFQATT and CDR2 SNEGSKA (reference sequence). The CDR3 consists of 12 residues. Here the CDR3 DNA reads TGCAGTGCTTCCCGGGACCCAGAGACCCAGTACTTC. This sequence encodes CSASRDPETQYF.

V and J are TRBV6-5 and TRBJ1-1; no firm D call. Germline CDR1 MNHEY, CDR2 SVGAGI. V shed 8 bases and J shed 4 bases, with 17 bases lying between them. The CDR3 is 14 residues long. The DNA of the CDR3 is TGTGCCAGCTTCCATCCCTCCGGGTCCACTGAAGCTTTCTTT. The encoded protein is CASFHPSGSTEAFF.

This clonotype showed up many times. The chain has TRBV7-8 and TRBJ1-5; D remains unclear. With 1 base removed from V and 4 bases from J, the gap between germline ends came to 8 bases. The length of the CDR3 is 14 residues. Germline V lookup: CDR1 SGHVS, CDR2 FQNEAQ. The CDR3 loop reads CASSLDLGNQPQHF. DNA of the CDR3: TGTGCCAGCAGCTTAGATTTGGGGAATCAGCCCCAGCATTTT.

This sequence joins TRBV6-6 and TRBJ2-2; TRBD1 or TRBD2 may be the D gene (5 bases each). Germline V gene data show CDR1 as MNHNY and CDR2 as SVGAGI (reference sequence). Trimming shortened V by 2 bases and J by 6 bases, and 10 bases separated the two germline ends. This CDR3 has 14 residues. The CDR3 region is CASSYLGAPGELFF. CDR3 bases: TGTGCCAGCAGTTACCTCGGGGCCCCCGGGGAGCTGTTTTTT.

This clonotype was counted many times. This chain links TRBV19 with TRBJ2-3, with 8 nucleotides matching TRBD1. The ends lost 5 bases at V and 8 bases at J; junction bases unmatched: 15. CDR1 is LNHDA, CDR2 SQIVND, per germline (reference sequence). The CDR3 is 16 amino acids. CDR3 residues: CASSDPGQGPSGTQYF. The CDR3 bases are TGTGCCAGTAGTGACCCCGGACAGGGACCGTCGGGTACGCAGTATTTT.

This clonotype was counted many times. DNA for the CDR3: TGTGCCAGCCGACCGGGGACAGGGGGTAACTCTGGGGCCAACGTCCTGACTTTC. It encodes CASRPGTGGNSGANVLTF. This sequence joins TRBV19 and TRBJ2-6; 11 nucleotides align to TRBD1. With 9 bases clipped from V and 0 bases from J, the junction kept 10 bases outside the gene matches. The V gene's germline CDR1 is LNHDA and CDR2 SQIVND (reference sequence). This CDR3 comprises 18 residues.

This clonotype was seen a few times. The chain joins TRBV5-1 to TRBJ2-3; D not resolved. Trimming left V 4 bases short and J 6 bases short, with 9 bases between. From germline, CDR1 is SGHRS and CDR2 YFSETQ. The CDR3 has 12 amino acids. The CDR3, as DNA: TGCGCCAGCAGCGTGGTCGGGGATACGCAGTATTTT. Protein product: CASSVVGDTQYF.